The 5 T cell receptor beta chains below come from one sample, sequenced in a study of cytomegalovirus exposure and HLA in healthy donors. Both 60 Vbeta primers and 13 Jbeta primers went into the PCR. Here immunoSEQ multiplex PCR was the method, and the copy in TCRdb shows in-frame clones only, minus some. The table has some 200,000 clones, 79% seen once; the top ten hold approximately 0.39%. The sequencing input was PBMCs. These receptors were taken from a male donor in good health and CMV-seropositive.

The rearrangement links TRBV5-6 to TRBJ2-2, with 10 bases aligning to TRBD2. With V trimmed by 2 bases and J by 5 bases, 15 bases remained unmatched. The CDR3 length is 19 residues. In germline, CDR1 is SGHDT, CDR2 YYEEEE. As DNA, the CDR3 is TGTGCCAGCAGCTTTAAATTCCTAGCGGGAGCGGCTATAACCGGGGAGCTGTTTTTT. It is translated as CASSFKFLAGAAITGELFF.

V usage is TRBV29-1 and J usage is TRBJ1-3, with TRBD1 identical over 8 bases. The CDR3 length is 17 residues. From germline, CDR1 is SQVTM and CDR2 ANQGSEA. V trimming: 5 bases; J trimming: 2 bases; junction bases outside the gene matches: 14. DNA for the CDR3: TGCAGCGTTACCGTAAATGACAGGGGAATCGCTGGAAACACCATATATTTT. Its translation is CSVTVNDRGIAGNTIYF.

The V and J genes are TRBV7-3 and TRBJ2-3; D might be TRBD2 (5 bases). CDR3 length: 14 residues. Between the trimmed V and J ends, which lost 3 bases and 2 bases, there was a span of 9 bases. The germline V gene encodes CDR1 SGHTA and CDR2 FQGTGA. CDR3 loop: CASSLSAATDTQYF. The CDR3 DNA is TGTGCCAGCAGCTTGTCAGCGGCCACAGATACGCAGTATTTT.

This chain links TRBV5-1 with TRBJ2-7; D remains ambiguous. The germline V gene encodes CDR1 SGHRS and CDR2 YFSETQ. V gave up 0 bases and J gave up 9 bases, with 13 bases separating them. CDR3 length equals 13 residues. CDR3 DNA: TGCGCCAGCAGCTTGGGTGGCGGAATGGGGCAGTACTTC. Protein product: CASSLGGGMGQYF.

The rearrangement joins TRBV6-1 to TRBJ2-7; tentatively, D is TRBD2 (6 bases). Trimming took off 4 bases at V and 3 bases at J, with 19 bases between the two ends. Germline loops: CDR1 MNHNS, CDR2 SASEGT. This CDR3 has 16 residues. The CDR3 is CASSVPSSATFYEQYF. CDR3 nucleotides: TGTGCCAGCAGTGTCCCCTCTAGCGCAACGTTCTACGAGCAGTACTTC.